This T cell receptor beta chain stems from a study of breast tumors, draining lymph nodes, adjacent tissues. TCRdb fed the multiplex PCR reads into MiXCR, producing one record per CDR3 protein. The sample shows around 170,000 distinct CDR3 sequences, approximately 33% of them seen only once. Samples came from axillary lymph nodes draining the breast cancer. The CDR3 is 14 residues long. The junction had 5 bases not matched to a gene; V was cut back by 1 base and J by 8 bases. Germline loops: CDR1 SGHNT, CDR2 YYREEE (reference sequence). This clonotype has more than one count but fewer than ten. The sequenced sample was axillary lymph node tissue. This TCR came from a female donor with breast cancer. Some clones in this sample may be carry-over from other donors' samples. The rearrangement uses TRBV5-4 and TRBJ2-1, with TRBD2 identical over 8 bases. CDR3: CASSLPGGGHEQFF. The CDR3 nucleotides are TGTGCCAGCAGCTTGCCAGGCGGGGGGCATGAGCAGTTCTTC.